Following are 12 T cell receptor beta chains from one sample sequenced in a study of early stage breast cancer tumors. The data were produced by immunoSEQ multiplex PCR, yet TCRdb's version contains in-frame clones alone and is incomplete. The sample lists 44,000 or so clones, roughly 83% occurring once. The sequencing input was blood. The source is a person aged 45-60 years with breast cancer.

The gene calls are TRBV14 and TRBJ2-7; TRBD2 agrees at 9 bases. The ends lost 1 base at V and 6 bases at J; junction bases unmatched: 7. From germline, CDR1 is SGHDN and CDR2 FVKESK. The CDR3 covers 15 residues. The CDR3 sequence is CASSQGLAGRGEQYF. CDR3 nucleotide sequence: TGTGCCAGCAGCCAAGGCCTAGCGGGAAGAGGCGAGCAGTACTTC. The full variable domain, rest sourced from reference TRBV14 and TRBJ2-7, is EAGVTQFPSHSVIEKGQTVTLRCDPISGHDNLYWYRRVMGKEIKFLLHFVKESKQDESGMPNNRFLAERTGGTYSTLKVQPAELEDSGVYFCASSQGLAGRGEQYFGPGTRLTVT.

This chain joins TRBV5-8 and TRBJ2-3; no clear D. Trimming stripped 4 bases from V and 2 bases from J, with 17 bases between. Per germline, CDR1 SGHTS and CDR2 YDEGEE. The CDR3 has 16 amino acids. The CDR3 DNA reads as TGTGCCAGCAGCCAAATGGTACTCAGACACACAGATACGCAGTATTTT. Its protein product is CASSQMVLRHTDTQYF.

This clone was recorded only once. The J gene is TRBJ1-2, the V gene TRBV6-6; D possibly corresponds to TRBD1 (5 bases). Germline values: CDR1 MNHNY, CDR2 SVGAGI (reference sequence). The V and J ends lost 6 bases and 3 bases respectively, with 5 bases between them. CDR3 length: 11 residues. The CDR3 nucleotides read TGTGCCAGCAGCAGGGACTATGGCTACACCTTC. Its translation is CASSRDYGYTF.

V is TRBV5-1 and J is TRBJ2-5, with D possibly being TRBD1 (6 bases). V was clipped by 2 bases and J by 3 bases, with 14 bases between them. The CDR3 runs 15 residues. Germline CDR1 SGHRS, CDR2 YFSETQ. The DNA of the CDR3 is TGCGCCAGCAGCTTCCTCCCGACAGGCGAAGAGACCCAGTACTTC. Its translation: CASSFLPTGEETQYF.

The CDR3 loop reads CASSPGEQASDGYTF. In DNA, the CDR3 is TGTGCCAGCTCACCAGGGGAGCAGGCTTCGGATGGCTACACCTTC. The J gene is TRBJ1-2, the V gene TRBV18, with D unclear. The CDR3 is 15 residues long. Germline CDR1 is KGHSH and CDR2 is LQKENI. Trimming left V 2 bases short and J 6 bases short, with 16 bases between.

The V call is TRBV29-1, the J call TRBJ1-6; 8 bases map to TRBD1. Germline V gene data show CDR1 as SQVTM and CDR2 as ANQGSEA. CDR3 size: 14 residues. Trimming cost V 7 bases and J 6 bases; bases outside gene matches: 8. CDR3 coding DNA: TGCAGCGCCCAACAAGGACAGGGTAATTCACCCCTCCACTTT. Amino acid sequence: CSAQQGQGNSPLHF. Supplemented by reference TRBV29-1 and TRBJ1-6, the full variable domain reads SAVISQKPSRDICQRGTSLTIQCQVDSQVTMMFWYRQQPGQSLTLIATANQGSEATYESGFVIDKFPISRPNLTFSTLTVSNMSPEDSSIYLCSAQQGQGNSPLHFGNGTRLTVT.

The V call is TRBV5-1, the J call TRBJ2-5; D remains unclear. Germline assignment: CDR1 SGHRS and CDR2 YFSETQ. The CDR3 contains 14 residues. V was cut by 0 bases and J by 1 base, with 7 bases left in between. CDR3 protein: CASSLGSSQETQYF. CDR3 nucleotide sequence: TGCGCCAGCAGCTTGGGGTCTAGCCAAGAGACCCAGTACTTC.

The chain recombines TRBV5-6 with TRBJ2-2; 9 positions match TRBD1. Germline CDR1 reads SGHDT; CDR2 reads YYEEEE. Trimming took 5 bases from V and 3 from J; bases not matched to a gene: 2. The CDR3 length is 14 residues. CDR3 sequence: CASRGQGYTGELFF. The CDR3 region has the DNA TGTGCCAGCAGAGGACAGGGGTACACCGGGGAGCTGTTTTTT.

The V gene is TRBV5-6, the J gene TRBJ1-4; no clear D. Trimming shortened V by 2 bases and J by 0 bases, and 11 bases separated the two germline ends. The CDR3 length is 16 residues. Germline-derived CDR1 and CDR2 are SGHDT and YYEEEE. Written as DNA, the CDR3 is TGTGCCAGCAGCTTATACCTAATAACAACTAATGAAAAACTGTTTTTT. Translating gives CASSLYLITTNEKLFF. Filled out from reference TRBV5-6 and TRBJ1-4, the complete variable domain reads DAGVTQSPTHLIKTRGQQVTLRCSPKSGHDTVSWYQQALGQGPQFIFQYYEEEERQRGNFPDRFSGHQFPNYSSELNVNALLLGDSALYLCASSLYLITTNEKLFFGSGTQLSVL.

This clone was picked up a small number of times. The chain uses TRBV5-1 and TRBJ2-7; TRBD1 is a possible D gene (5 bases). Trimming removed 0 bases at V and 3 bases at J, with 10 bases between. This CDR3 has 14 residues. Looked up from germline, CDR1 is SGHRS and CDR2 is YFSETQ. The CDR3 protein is CASSLAGAHYEQYF. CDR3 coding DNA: TGCGCCAGCAGCTTGGCTGGGGCCCACTACGAGCAGTACTTC.

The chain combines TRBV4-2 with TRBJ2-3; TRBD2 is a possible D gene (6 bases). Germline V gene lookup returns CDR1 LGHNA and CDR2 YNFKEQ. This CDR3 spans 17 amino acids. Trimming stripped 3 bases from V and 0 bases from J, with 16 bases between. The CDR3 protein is CASSQGLSGSSTDTQYF. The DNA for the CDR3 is TGTGCCAGCAGCCAGGGACTTAGCGGTTCAAGCACAGATACGCAGTATTTT.

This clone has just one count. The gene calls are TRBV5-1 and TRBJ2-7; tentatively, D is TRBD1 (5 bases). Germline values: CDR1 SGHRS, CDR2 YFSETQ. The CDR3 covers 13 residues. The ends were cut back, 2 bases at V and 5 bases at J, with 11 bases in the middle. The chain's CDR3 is CASSLGDLNEQYF. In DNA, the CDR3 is TGCGCCAGCAGCTTAGGGGATCTGAACGAGCAGTACTTC.